This TCR beta chain was obtained from a study of blood T cell repertoires in COVID-19. Measured with immunoSEQ multiplex PCR; TCRdb has only the in-frame clones, and not every one. This table holds roughly 100,000 clones, around 90% found once. Per the germline V gene, CDR1 is MNHNY and CDR2 is SVGAGI (reference sequence). This CDR3 region has 13 residues. The germline V and J ends were trimmed by 5 bases and 7 bases, with 15 bases remaining between them. The receptor was isolated from a human donor in a cohort sampled during active COVID-19. The V gene is TRBV6-6, the J gene TRBJ2-7; the D gene is possibly TRBD2 (6 bases). Sample: peripheral blood. Here the CDR3 DNA reads TGTGCCAGCAGTCTCGGGACTCTCGGGGAGCAGTACTTC. This encodes CASSLGTLGEQYF.